Listed here is a single TCR beta chain. The CDR3 length is 13 residues. The ends were cut back, 3 bases at V and 5 bases at J, with 5 bases in the middle. In germline, CDR1 is SGHTA, CDR2 FQGNSA. The record originates from a study of blood T cell repertoires in COVID-19. Overall study: The origin of the acute and convalescent COVID-19 samples was the United States, Italy and Spain. Nucleic acid was either cDNA or gDNA, and it came from T cells, B-cell-depleted T cells, or PBMCs.

Authors' processing steps: Researchers report that nucleated cell counts were estimated from reference gene primer amplification. TCRdb keeps only in-frame clones here, not all; method: immunoSEQ multiplex PCR. That table is the source of V, J and clone size, and D and trimming were worked out from the DNA. The table includes tens of thousands of clones, 88% detected once. The TCR was taken from a woman of 80 years or more with active COVID-19. This chain links TRBV7-2 with TRBJ1-6, with no clear D. The sample taken for sequencing was peripheral blood. Here the CDR3 reads CASSFADNSPLHF. CDR3 DNA sequence: TGTGCCAGCAGCTTTGCAGATAATTCACCCCTCCACTTT.